These T cell receptor beta chains were read from a single sample in a study of blood T cell repertoires in COVID-19. Some clones are missing from TCRdb's copy, which holds only in-frame ones; the method was immunoSEQ multiplex PCR. This sample yields around 150,000 clones, of which under 80% are seen a single time; around 3% belongs to the top ten. The sample comprised peripheral blood. The receptors were gathered from a man between 70 and 80 years old with acute or convalescent COVID-19. Both conserved end residues are part of each CDR3. D genes are given only for firm matches. Expanded clones are given a class, and other clones once, few, many or no size at all.

V gene,clone size,J gene,D gene,CDR3 protein,CDR3 DNA
TRBV5-4,.,TRBJ1-1,TRBD1,CASSLTGDGTEAFF,TGTGCCAGCAGCTTGACAGGGGACGGCACTGAAGCTTTCTTT
TRBV5-8,.,TRBJ2-7,.,CASSLQGANTYEQYF,TGTGCCAGCAGCCTACAAGGGGCTAATACCTACGAGCAGTACTTC
TRBV27,.,TRBJ1-2,TRBD1,CASSLLLAGQGVGGYTF,TGTGCCAGCAGTTTATTACTGGCGGGACAGGGTGTGGGCGGCTACACCTTC
TRBV5-1,.,TRBJ1-4,.,CASSLDVTGGEKLFF,TGCGCCAGCAGCTTGGATGTTACGGGAGGGGAAAAACTGTTTTTT
TRBV24-1,.,TRBJ1-5,TRBD1,CATSDGTGSTQPQHF,TGTGCCACCAGTGATGGGACAGGGTCCACTCAGCCCCAGCATTTT
TRBV7-6,.,TRBJ2-5,.,CASSLGGGGETQYF,TGTGCCAGCAGTCTAGGGGGGGGAGGAGAGACCCAGTACTTC
TRBV28,.,TRBJ2-7,TRBD2,CASSILAGGPDEQYF,TGTGCCAGCAGTATACTAGCGGGAGGGCCAGACGAGCAGTACTTC
TRBV9,.,TRBJ1-1,.,CASRGKNTEAFF,TGTGCCAGCAGGGGCAAGAACACTGAAGCTTTCTTT
TRBV4-1,many,TRBJ1-3,.,CASSQDWGLGGNTIYF,TGCGCCAGCAGCCAAGATTGGGGGCTGGGAGGAAACACCATATATTTT
TRBV2,once,TRBJ1-5,.,CASTWMESQPQHF,TGTGCCAGCACCTGGATGGAGAGCCAGCCCCAGCATTTT
TRBV9,.,TRBJ2-3,.,CASSVGDTISTDTQYF,TGTGCCAGCAGCGTAGGGGACACCATAAGCACAGATACGCAGTATTTT
TRBV3-1/TRBV3-2,.,TRBJ2-7,.,CASSHLKVSARGYEQYF,TGTGCCAGCAGCCACCTCAAGGTATCTGCGAGAGGATACGAGCAGTACTTC
TRBV5-1,.,TRBJ2-5,.,CASSLGASVKETQYF,TGCGCCAGCAGCCTCGGGGCTAGCGTTAAGGAGACCCAGTACTTC
TRBV10-3,.,TRBJ2-1,.,CAISERGLGNEQFF,TGTGCCATCAGTGAAAGAGGGTTGGGGAATGAGCAGTTCTTC
TRBV5-4,.,TRBJ2-7,.,CASSLRGGYEQYF,TGTGCCAGCAGCTTGAGGGGAGGATACGAGCAGTACTTC
TRBV7-5,.,TRBJ1-2,.,CVRSCVYFYGYTF,TGTGTCAGAAGCTGTGTCTATTTCTATGGCTACACCTTC
TRBV30,.,TRBJ2-5,TRBD2,CAWIGLAGASGAQYF,TGTGCCTGGATTGGGCTAGCGGGGGCCTCCGGGGCCCAGTACTTC
TRBV5-8,.,TRBJ1-2,.,CASSRELVNYGYTF,TGTGCCAGCAGCCGGGAGTTAGTGAACTATGGCTACACCTTC
TRBV6-1,.,TRBJ2-4,.,CASSAQGRPSKNIQYF,TGTGCCAGCAGTGCCCAGGGGCGTCCTTCCAAAAACATTCAGTACTTC
TRBV18,.,TRBJ2-1,TRBD2,CASSPPSGKSYNEQFF,TGTGCCAGCTCACCACCGAGCGGGAAGTCCTACAATGAGCAGTTCTTC
TRBV5-6,.,TRBJ1-4,TRBD1,CASSLGTGVEKLFF,TGTGCCAGCAGCCTCGGGACAGGGGTTGAAAAACTGTTTTTT
TRBV5-1,.,TRBJ2-2,TRBD2,CASSLLTSGKNTGELFF,TGCGCCAGCAGCTTGTTGACTAGCGGGAAGAACACCGGGGAGCTGTTTTTT
TRBV4-2,once,TRBJ2-1,TRBD2,CASSQGHAGGDNEQFF,TGTGCCAGCAGCCAAGGGCATGCGGGGGGGGACAATGAGCAGTTCTTC
TRBV5-6,.,TRBJ2-3,TRBD1,CASSPTGNGTDTQYF,TGTGCCAGCAGTCCGACAGGGAATGGGACAGATACGCAGTATTTT
TRBV11-2,.,TRBJ2-2,.,CASSLGSGQQQTGELFF,TGTGCCAGCAGCTTAGGATCTGGGCAGCAACAAACCGGGGAGCTGTTTTTT
TRBV11-2,.,TRBJ2-1,TRBD2,CASNTGTSGNEQFF,TGTGCCAGCAACACCGGGACTAGCGGTAATGAGCAGTTCTTC
TRBV7-9,.,TRBJ1-1,.,CASSLGTAGVGTEAFF,TGTGCCAGCAGCTTAGGGACAGCAGGGGTGGGCACTGAAGCTTTCTTT
TRBV24-1,.,TRBJ2-1,.,CATSEPTESSYNEQFF,TGTGCCACCAGTGAGCCTACAGAGAGCTCCTACAATGAGCAGTTCTTC
TRBV5-1,.,TRBJ2-3,.,CASSLALGSTDTQYF,TGCGCCAGCAGCTTGGCTCTCGGTAGCACAGATACGCAGTATTTT
TRBV6-5,once,TRBJ2-3,TRBD2,CASSRTSGGDTQYF,TGTGCCAGCAGTAGGACTAGCGGGGGAGATACGCAGTATTTT
TRBV2,.,TRBJ2-2,.,CASKPQGPTGELFF,TGTGCCAGCAAACCACAGGGACCCACCGGGGAGCTGTTTTTT
TRBV2,.,TRBJ1-2,TRBD1,CASRGPGQVSTYGYTF,TGTGCCAGCAGGGGTCCGGGACAGGTGTCAACTTATGGCTACACCTTC
TRBV7-2,.,TRBJ2-1,TRBD2,CASSLARLKRGAYNEQFF,TGTGCCAGCAGCTTAGCGCGTCTTAAACGGGGGGCCTACAATGAGCAGTTCTTC
TRBV28,once,TRBJ1-6,.,CASSPSGTPYNSPLHF,TGTGCCAGCAGTCCCTCGGGGACACCATATAATTCACCCCTCCACTTT
TRBV5-1,.,TRBJ2-7,.,CASSLLGDYEQYF,TGCGCCAGCAGTCTACTGGGAGACTACGAGCAGTACTTC
TRBV5-4,.,TRBJ2-1,TRBD1,CASRGTGGSYNEQFF,TGTGCCAGCAGGGGGACAGGGGGCTCCTACAATGAGCAGTTCTTC
TRBV5-1,few,TRBJ1-1,TRBD1,CASSPGGTGQVYTEAFF,TGCGCCAGCAGCCCCGGGGGGACAGGTCAGGTGTACACTGAAGCTTTCTTT
TRBV11-3,.,TRBJ2-1,.,CASSSRDSYNEQFF,TGTGCCAGCAGCTCACGGGACTCCTACAATGAGCAGTTCTTC
TRBV19,.,TRBJ2-1,TRBD2,CASSIAAGSSYNEQFF,TGTGCCAGTAGTATCGCAGCGGGGAGCTCCTACAATGAGCAGTTCTTC
TRBV11-3,.,TRBJ2-3,TRBD2,CASSLVTTSGKVDTQYF,TGTGCCAGCAGCTTAGTTACGACTAGCGGGAAGGTAGATACGCAGTATTTT
TRBV29-1,.,TRBJ2-5,.,CSVEMANRWEETQYF,TGCAGCGTTGAGATGGCGAACCGATGGGAGGAGACCCAGTACTTC
TRBV24-1,.,TRBJ2-1,.,CATSPGAGSYNEQFF,TGTGCCACCAGTCCAGGGGCCGGGTCCTACAATGAGCAGTTCTTC
TRBV10-2,few,TRBJ2-7,.,CASSERRLDSYEQYF,TGCGCCAGCAGTGAGCGCAGACTCGACTCCTACGAGCAGTACTTC
TRBV5-1,.,TRBJ2-3,TRBD2,CASSSSGGNADTQYF,TGCGCCAGCAGCTCTAGCGGGGGGAACGCAGATACGCAGTATTTT
TRBV20-1,.,TRBJ2-3,TRBD2,CSASTLAGDTQYF,TGCAGTGCTAGTACACTAGCGGGAGATACGCAGTATTTT
TRBV13,.,TRBJ2-1,TRBD1,CASSLGTGASEQFF,TGTGCCAGCAGCTTAGGGACAGGGGCAAGTGAGCAGTTCTTC
TRBV30,few,TRBJ2-2,TRBD2,CAWSEGTSNTGELFF,TGTGCCTGGAGCGAGGGGACTAGTAACACCGGGGAGCTGTTTTTT
TRBV5-8,.,TRBJ2-2,TRBD2,CASDSGARRGELFF,TGTGCCAGCGATAGCGGGGCTAGACGAGGGGAGCTGTTTTTT
TRBV28,once,TRBJ2-7,.,CASGGAAPSYEQYF,TGTGCCAGTGGTGGGGCCGCGCCCTCCTACGAGCAGTACTTC
TRBV28,.,TRBJ1-1,.,CASSLKGDTEAFF,TGTGCCAGCAGTTTGAAAGGAGACACTGAAGCTTTCTTT
TRBV29-1,many,TRBJ2-7,.,CSVALYVSYEQYF,TGCAGCGTTGCCCTATATGTCTCCTACGAGCAGTACTTC
TRBV11-2,.,TRBJ2-5,.,CASSLFLGAGETQYF,TGTGCCAGCAGCTTATTTTTGGGGGCGGGAGAGACCCAGTACTTC
TRBV6-2/TRBV6-3,.,TRBJ2-7,TRBD1,CASSFTSGTGGYEQYF,TGTGCCAGCAGTTTCACGAGCGGGACAGGGGGGTACGAGCAGTACTTC
TRBV5-1,.,TRBJ2-5,TRBD1,CASSEGTEETQYF,TGCGCCAGCAGCGAGGGGACAGAAGAGACCCAGTACTTC
TRBV3-1/TRBV3-2,.,TRBJ2-5,TRBD1,CASSQGDRGKETQYF,TGTGCCAGCAGCCAAGGGGACAGGGGAAAGGAGACCCAGTACTTC
TRBV5-1,.,TRBJ2-7,TRBD1,CASSLAGTGGDEQYF,TGCGCCAGCAGCCTGGCCGGGACAGGGGGAGACGAGCAGTACTTC
TRBV9,once,TRBJ2-1,TRBD1,CASSRVGQGVSNEQFF,TGTGCCAGCAGCAGAGTGGGACAGGGGGTCAGCAATGAGCAGTTCTTC
TRBV24-1,.,TRBJ1-5,TRBD1,CATSRDRASPQHF,TGTGCCACCAGCCGGGACAGGGCCAGCCCCCAGCATTTT
TRBV11-3,.,TRBJ1-3,.,CASSLVSGNTIYF,TGTGCCAGCAGCTTAGTATCTGGAAACACCATATATTTT
TRBV6-1,.,TRBJ1-2,.,CASSEDRASYGYTF,TGTGCCAGCAGTGAAGACAGGGCCTCCTATGGCTACACCTTC